Sequencing of this T cell receptor beta chain was carried out in a study of blood T cell repertoires in COVID-19. CDR1 is SGHTA and CDR2 is FQGNSA in the germline V gene. The CDR3 is 14 residues long. The germline V and J ends were trimmed by 1 base and 5 bases, with 11 bases remaining between them. Clinical history as reported by participants underpinned cohort assignment. In the authors' workflow: Using reference gene primer amplification, nucleated cell counts were estimated. Data came from immunoSEQ multiplex PCR; TCRdb stores just in-frame clones and leaves some out. V and J calls and clone size follow that table, whereas D and trimming were derived from the DNA. The sample consists of around 300,000 clones, around 85% of them appearing once. This clone was recorded only once.

This sequence joins TRBV7-2 and TRBJ1-2; D call uncertain. Sequencing used PBMCs or T cells enriched from blood (not recorded which). The receptor was isolated from a woman aged 45-65 years who had recovered from COVID-19. The CDR3 sequence: CASSLGLAAYGYTF. The DNA for the CDR3 is TGTGCCAGCAGCTTAGGGTTGGCAGCGTATGGCTACACCTTC. Drawing the rest from reference TRBV7-2 and TRBJ1-2, the complete variable domain is GAGVSQSPSNKVTEKGKDVELRCDPISGHTALYWYRQSLGQGLEFLIYFQGNSAPDKSGLPSDRFSAERTGGSVSTLTIQRTQQEDSAVYLCASSLGLAAYGYTFGSGTRLTVV.